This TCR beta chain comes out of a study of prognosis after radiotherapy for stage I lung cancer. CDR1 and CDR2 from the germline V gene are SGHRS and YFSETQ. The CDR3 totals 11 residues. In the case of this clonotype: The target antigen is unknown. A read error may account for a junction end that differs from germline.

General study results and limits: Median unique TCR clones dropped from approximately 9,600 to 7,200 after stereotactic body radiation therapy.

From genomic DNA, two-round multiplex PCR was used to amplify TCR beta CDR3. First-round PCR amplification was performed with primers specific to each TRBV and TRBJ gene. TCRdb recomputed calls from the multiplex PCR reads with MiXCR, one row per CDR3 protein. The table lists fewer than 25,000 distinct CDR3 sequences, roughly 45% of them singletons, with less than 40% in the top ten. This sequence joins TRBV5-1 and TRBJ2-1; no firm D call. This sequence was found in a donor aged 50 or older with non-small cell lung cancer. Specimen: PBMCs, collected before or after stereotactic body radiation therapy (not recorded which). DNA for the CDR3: TGCGCCAGCATCTTGTCTGCTGAGCAGTTCTTC. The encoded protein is CASILSAEQFF.